The sequence of this T cell receptor (beta chain) was determined in a study of T cell repertoires in cytomegalovirus infection. About the study: The authors used CMV epitopes that were HLA-C-restricted (recently identified) and HLA-B-restricted (well studied). Indications came from public TCR beta signatures; they pointed to CMV infection and to a matching HLA type.

Study-wide results and limits: Adding up the frequency of public TCR beta families identified people who carried CMV plus the relevant HLA. Clonotype analysis showed dominance of the ex vivo response by HLA-C-restricted CMV-specific TCR beta clonotypes.

One entry per CDR3 protein results from TCRdb running MiXCR on the reads. The sample carries 570,000 or so distinct CDR3 sequences, 40% recorded once. This clonotype has only one observation. The antigen is not known. The CDR3 has 16 amino acids. The germline gives CDR1 LNHDA, CDR2 SQIVND (reference sequence). Trimming cost V 3 bases and J 1 base, with 14 bases left between them. The sequence derives from a human donor in good health (CMV status not recorded). Some clones in this sample may be carry-over from other donors' samples. V usage is TRBV19 and J usage is TRBJ2-3, with D perhaps given as TRBD1 or TRBD2 (5 bases each). Source: cultured PBMCs, taken from culture after CMV antigen stimulation. CDR3 nucleotides: TGTGCCAGTAGTATCGTTAGGGGAGAGGGCACAGATACGCAGTATTTT. As protein: CASSIVRGEGTDTQYF.